This T cell receptor beta chain was recovered during a study of monozygotic twins with inflammatory bowel disease. Notes on this clonotype: The antigen is undetermined.

Whole-study results and caveats: It was in IBD patients that TCRbeta diversity (inverse Simpson) was lower than in healthy co-twins.

Following a re-call of the 5' RACE reads, TCRdb has one entry per CDR3 protein and lacks DNA. This table lists 200,000 to 250,000 distinct CDR3 sequences. Germline V CDR1 and CDR2: SGHTA, FQGNSA. The CDR3 loop spans 14 amino acids. The source material was blood. This receptor was obtained from a human donor with ulcerative colitis or Crohn's disease, or a healthy co-twin of an affected twin (not recorded which). The chain joins TRBV7-2 to TRBJ2-3; the TCRdb D gene call, TRBD1, has no DNA to confirm it. The CDR3 is CASSHDGARDTQYF.